Each of the 2 T cell receptor beta chains below was sequenced from the same sample in a study of blood T cell repertoires in COVID-19 (dated by TCRdb to between 2020 and 2021). The library was obtained by the immunoSEQ multiplex PCR assay. Imported from immuneACCESS, the table was reduced by TCRdb to in-frame sequences with V and J called. These copies leave out some clones; in studies compared against another copy, an unresolved V gene accounts for under half, and the cause of the remainder is not known. Recorded for this sample are roughly 190,000 clones; around 84% of them occurred a single time. The ten largest clonotypes hold 13% to 15% of the sample. Sequenced input: peripheral blood. Source of these receptors: a woman aged 70-85 years with COVID-19, enrolled during active disease.

The rearrangement joins TRBV4-1 to TRBJ2-7, with D tentatively TRBD1 (6 bases). The CDR3 totals 16 residues. CDR1 is MGHRA and CDR2 is YSYEKL in the germline V gene. Trimming cost V 3 bases and J 2 bases, with 17 bases left between them. This CDR3 reads CASSQIDTGTTYEQYF. Here the CDR3 DNA reads TGCGCCAGCAGCCAGATCGATACCGGGACAACCTACGAGCAGTACTTC.

V and J are TRBV28 and TRBJ1-2; a possible D gene is TRBD1 (5 bases). CDR3 length equals 14 residues. Between the trimmed V and J ends, which lost 3 bases and 9 bases, there was a span of 17 bases. CDR1 MDHEN and CDR2 SYDVKM come from the germline V gene. CDR3 bases: TGTGCCAGCAGTTTCCCTCGGCAGGGTCTCAGCTACACCTTC. Translated, it gives CASSFPRQGLSYTF.